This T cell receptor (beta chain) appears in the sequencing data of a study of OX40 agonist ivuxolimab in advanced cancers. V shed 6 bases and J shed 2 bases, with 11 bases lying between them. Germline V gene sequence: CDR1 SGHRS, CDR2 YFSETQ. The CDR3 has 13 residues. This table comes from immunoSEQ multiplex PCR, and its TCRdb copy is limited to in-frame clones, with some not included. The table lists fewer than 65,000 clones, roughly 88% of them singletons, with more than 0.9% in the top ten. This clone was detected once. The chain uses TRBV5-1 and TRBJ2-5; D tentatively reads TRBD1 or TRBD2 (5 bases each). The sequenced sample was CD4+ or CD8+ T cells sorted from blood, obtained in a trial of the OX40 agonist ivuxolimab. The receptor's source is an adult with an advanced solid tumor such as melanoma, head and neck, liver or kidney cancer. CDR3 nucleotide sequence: TGCGCCAGCAAGGGTGGGGGTCAAGAGACCCAGTACTTC. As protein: CASKGGGQETQYF.